These 27 T cell receptor beta chains originate from one sample sequenced in a study of chemoradiotherapy in HPV16-positive cancers (dated by TCRdb to the early 2020s). Library prep was done by the immunoSEQ multiplex PCR assay. TCRdb holds this immuneACCESS table with in-frame rearrangements only. Some clones are missing; in checked studies, unresolved V genes explain under half, and the rest has no known cause. For this sample the table gives some 15,000 clones, of which 70% to 90% were detected only once. The leading ten clones occupy around 3.4% of the sample. Specimen: blood, collected from a patient who underwent chemoradiotherapy. All receptors come from a human donor with HPV-associated anogenital cancer.

This clone was recorded once. The CDR3 nucleotides are TGCGCCAGCAGCCCCGAAGGGGACCTGAACACTGAAGCTTTCTTT. As protein: CASSPEGDLNTEAFF. The chain joins TRBV4-1 to TRBJ1-1; TRBD1 might be the D (5 bases). Germline V lookup: CDR1 MGHRA, CDR2 YSYEKL. Trimming removed 4 bases from V and 0 bases from J, with 12 bases in between. This CDR3 region has 15 residues.

The V gene is TRBV5-4, the J gene TRBJ1-6, with D maybe TRBD1 (5 bases). Germline CDR1 SGHNT, CDR2 YYREEE (reference sequence). This CDR3 has 12 amino acids. V lost 2 bases and J 13 bases, leaving 10 bases between the germline ends. The DNA for the CDR3 is TGTGCCAGCAGCTTCCCAGGGCGGCCCCTCCACTTT. Amino acid sequence: CASSFPGRPLHF.

This sequence joins TRBV20-1 and TRBJ1-2; D not certain. This CDR3 spans 11 amino acids. Per the germline V gene, CDR1 is DFQATT and CDR2 is SNEGSKA (reference sequence). The ends were cut back, 6 bases at V and 4 bases at J, with 9 bases in the middle. The CDR3, as DNA: TGCAGTGCCGAATTGCGCTATGGCTACACCTTC. The encoded protein is CSAELRYGYTF.

The J gene is TRBJ2-1, the V gene TRBV5-6; 7 bases line up with TRBD2. With 8 bases clipped from V and 7 bases from J, the junction kept 12 bases outside the gene matches. The CDR3 sequence is 14 residues long. The germline V gene encodes CDR1 SGHDT and CDR2 YYEEEE. CDR3 nucleotide sequence: TGTGCCAGTACAGGCGGGAGCTCAGGAAATGAGCAGTTCTTC. Translated, it gives CASTGGSSGNEQFF.

This chain connects TRBV19 to TRBJ1-2; no clear D. CDR3 length equals 15 residues. V gave up 1 base and J gave up 2 bases, with 11 bases separating them. The germline gives CDR1 LNHDA, CDR2 SQIVND (reference sequence). The CDR3 nucleotides are TGTGCCAGTAGTATAGCGCCTGAAGAAAACTATGGCTACACCTTC. It is translated as CASSIAPEENYGYTF.

J is TRBJ1-5 and V is TRBV19; TRBD1 might be the D (5 bases). The CDR3 is 19 amino acids. Germline CDR1 and CDR2: LNHDA and SQIVND (reference sequence). Trimming stripped 5 bases from V and 1 base from J, with 24 bases between. The CDR3 loop is CASSGKRGFGENSNQPQHF. CDR3 sequence (DNA): TGTGCCAGTAGTGGGAAGCGGGGGTTTGGGGAAAACAGCAATCAGCCCCAGCATTTT.

The V gene is TRBV28, the J gene TRBJ1-2; no clear D gene. V gave up 5 bases and J gave up 3 bases, with 7 bases separating them. The CDR3 spans 12 residues. Germline CDR1 MDHEN, CDR2 SYDVKM. This CDR3 reads CASSLADYGYTF. CDR3 nucleotides: TGTGCCAGCAGTCTCGCTGACTATGGCTACACCTTC.

A few counts support this clone. The J gene is TRBJ2-2, the V gene TRBV7-6, with 9 bases aligning to TRBD2. With V trimmed by 3 bases and J by 2 bases, 4 bases remained unmatched. The CDR3 length is 16 residues. CDR1 and CDR2 from the germline V gene are SGHVS and FNYEAQ. The CDR3 DNA is TGTGCCAGCAGCTTGGGACTAGCAGATAACACCGGGGAGCTGTTTTTT. Its translation is CASSLGLADNTGELFF.

The CDR3: CASRDSRIQYF. CDR3 bases: TGTGCCAGCAGGGACAGTCGCATTCAGTACTTC. The gene calls are TRBV6-1 and TRBJ2-4; TRBD1 is a possible D gene (6 bases). CDR1 is MNHNS and CDR2 is SASEGT in the germline V gene. Trimming took off 6 bases at V and 9 bases at J, with 9 bases between the two ends. The CDR3 spans 11 residues.

J is TRBJ1-1 and V is TRBV9; D is unresolved. V lost 0 bases to trimming and J lost 3 bases, with 6 bases between them. Per the germline V gene, CDR1 is SGDLS and CDR2 is YYNGEE. There are 13 residues in the CDR3. This chain's CDR3 is CASSVVGDTEAFF. CDR3 nucleotides: TGTGCCAGCAGCGTAGTTGGGGACACTGAAGCTTTCTTT.

The genes are TRBV15 and TRBJ2-7; 9 bases line up with TRBD2. V shed 10 bases and J 0 bases; nucleotides not matched to a gene: 10. The CDR3 contains 15 residues. CDR1 LNHNV and CDR2 YYDKDF come from the germline V gene (reference sequence). CDR3 residues: CAISGTSLNSYEQYF. In nucleotides, the CDR3 is TGTGCCATATCCGGGACTAGCCTTAACTCCTACGAGCAGTACTTC.

V usage is TRBV11-2 and J usage is TRBJ2-7; TRBD1 matches at 9 bases. The V gene end was trimmed by 3 bases and the J gene end by 4 bases; junction bases not matched to a gene: 7. Germline V lookup: CDR1 SGHAT, CDR2 FQNNGV. The CDR3 loop spans 15 amino acids. The CDR3 region has the DNA TGTGCCAGCAGCTTCGATGGACAGGGGTGGTACGAGCAGTACTTC. This sequence encodes CASSFDGQGWYEQYF.

CDR3 region: CATSREPGSSYEQYF. CDR3 in DNA: TGTGCCACCAGCCGGGAGCCGGGGAGCTCCTACGAGCAGTACTTC. V gene TRBV6-1 combines with J gene TRBJ2-7; TRBD2 might be the D (6 bases). The germline V gene has CDR1 MNHNS and CDR2 SASEGT. Trimming took 10 bases from V and 0 from J, leaving 19 bases between them. The CDR3 spans 15 residues.

V gene TRBV27 combines with J gene TRBJ2-3; D gene uncertain. In germline, CDR1 is MNHEY, CDR2 SMNVEV (reference sequence). CDR3 length: 16 residues. The ends were cut back, 1 base at V and 2 bases at J, with 13 bases in the middle. CDR3 nucleotide sequence: TGTGCCAGCAGTTTATACAGTATGGGGTCCACAGATACGCAGTATTTT. Its protein product is CASSLYSMGSTDTQYF.

This chain uses TRBV10-1 with TRBJ2-3; 7 bases align to TRBD2. CDR1 and CDR2 (germline): WNHNN, SYGVQD (reference sequence). The junction had 19 bases not matched to a gene; V was cut back by 6 bases and J by 4 bases. CDR3 length equals 18 residues. Here the CDR3 reads CASSPVVSRRGSPDTQYF. CDR3 in DNA: TGCGCCAGCAGCCCAGTTGTGTCACGGCGGGGGAGCCCAGATACGCAGTATTTT.

The J gene is TRBJ1-3, the V gene TRBV6-1; the D is unclear. Trimming removed 0 bases at V and 0 bases at J, with 9 bases between. The length of the CDR3 is 16 residues. CDR1 and CDR2 from the germline V gene are MNHNS and SASEGT. The CDR3 DNA sequence: TGTGCCAGCAGTGAAGCAACTTACAACTCTGGAAACACCATATATTTT. Its protein is CASSEATYNSGNTIYF.

In this sample, this clone turned up a few times. The V call is TRBV27, the J call TRBJ1-4; 7 bases fit TRBD1. V lost 5 bases to trimming and J lost 3 bases; unmatched junction nucleotides: 12. The CDR3 runs 17 residues. Germline CDR1 is MNHEY and CDR2 is SMNVEV (reference sequence). This CDR3 is CASSPLRLQGSNEKLFF. In nucleotides, the CDR3 is TGTGCCAGCAGTCCTCTAAGGCTACAGGGGTCTAATGAAAAACTGTTTTTT.

J is TRBJ2-3 and V is TRBV4-1, with D unresolved. Germline V gives CDR1 MGHRA, CDR2 YSYEKL. CDR3 size: 14 residues. V dropped 4 bases and J dropped 2 bases, with 10 bases sitting between them. The CDR3 nucleotides are TGCGCCAGCAGCCCCCAAGGGTACACAGATACGCAGTATTTT. This sequence encodes CASSPQGYTDTQYF.

This chain connects TRBV5-1 to TRBJ1-1; TRBD1 agrees at 11 bases. The CDR3 is made up of 14 amino acids. The germline gives CDR1 SGHRS, CDR2 YFSETQ. With 2 bases clipped from V and 6 bases from J, the junction kept 3 bases outside the gene matches. The CDR3 DNA reads as TGCGCCAGCAGCTTTGGACAGGGGGCTTCTGAAGCTTTCTTT. Its translation is CASSFGQGASEAFF.

V and J are TRBV12-1 and TRBJ2-1; no DNA check was done on the table's D call, TRBD2. TRBV12-1 is labeled a pseudogene. This CDR3 is built from 16 residues. CDR3 amino acids: CASSSLAGGPIHEQFF. The CDR3 DNA reads TGTGCCAGCAGCTCCCTAGCGGGAGGGCCGATACATGAGCAGTTCTTC.

The CDR3 sequence: CASTRGGGTYEQYF. CDR3 nucleotide sequence: TGTGCCAGCACCCGAGGTGGCGGCACCTACGAGCAGTACTTC. The chain has TRBV7-9 and TRBJ2-7; unclear D gene. Trimming shortened V by 7 bases and J by 2 bases, and 15 bases separated the two germline ends. The germline CDR1 and CDR2 sequences are SEHNR and FQNEAQ (reference sequence). The CDR3 has 14 residues. Based on the CDR3 plus reference TRBV7-9 and TRBJ2-7, the full variable domain is DTGVSQNPRHKITKRGQNVTFRCDPISEHNRLYWYRQTLGQGPEFLTYFQNEAQLEKSRLLSDRFSAERPKGSFSTLEIQRTEQGDSAMYLCASTRGGGTYEQYFGPGTRLTVT.

The J gene is TRBJ1-5, the V gene TRBV18; tentative D call: TRBD1 (5 bases). V lost 2 bases, J lost 3 bases, and 8 bases lay in between. The germline CDR1 and CDR2 sequences are KGHSH and LQKENI. CDR3 size: 14 residues. The CDR3 region is CASSPGANNQPQHF. The CDR3 nucleotides read TGTGCCAGCTCACCAGGGGCTAACAATCAGCCCCAGCATTTT. The whole variable domain, filled in from reference TRBV18 and TRBJ1-5, reads NAGVMQNPRHLVRRRGQEARLRCSPMKGHSHVYWYRQLPEEGLKFMVYLQKENIIDESGMPKERFSAEFPKEGPSILRIQQVVRGDSAAYFCASSPGANNQPQHFGDGTRLSIL.

The chain carries TRBV19 and TRBJ1-1; D gene ambiguous. This CDR3 region has 17 residues. V gave up 1 base and J gave up 0 bases, with 15 bases separating them. Germline V gene data show CDR1 as LNHDA and CDR2 as SQIVND (reference sequence). The chain's CDR3 is CASSIAPDEGLNTEAFF. The CDR3 nucleotides are TGTGCCAGTAGTATAGCCCCCGACGAGGGATTGAACACTGAAGCTTTCTTT.

Only one count was recorded for this clone. This chain uses TRBV7-6 with TRBJ1-2; maybe TRBD1 (6 bases). Germline lookup yields CDR1 SGHVS and CDR2 FNYEAQ. Trimming stripped 4 bases from V and 4 bases from J, with 22 bases between. The CDR3 length is 17 residues. CDR3 loop: CASSSRTAPSGAYGYTF. The CDR3, as DNA: TGTGCCAGCAGCTCGAGGACAGCTCCCTCCGGGGCCTATGGCTACACCTTC.

CDR3 sequence (DNA): TGTGCCAGCAGTGAGGGGACAGGGAGCGAAAAACTGTTTTTT. Translated: CASSEGTGSEKLFF. This chain connects TRBV6-1 to TRBJ1-4, with 9 bases identical to TRBD1. Trimming at V came to 3 bases and at J to 8 bases, leaving 4 bases not matched to a gene. CDR1 and CDR2 (germline): MNHNS, SASEGT. The CDR3 is 14 residues long.

Here the CDR3 reads CASSLGTGYGYTF. Here the CDR3 DNA reads TGTGCCAGCAGCTTAGGGACAGGCTATGGCTACACCTTC. The genes are TRBV7-9 and TRBJ1-2; 7 positions agree with TRBD1. Unmatched junction bases numbered 0, after V lost 1 base and J lost 4 bases. Germline CDR1 SEHNR, CDR2 FQNEAQ (reference sequence). The CDR3 length is 13 residues.

This chain links TRBV12-5 with TRBJ2-1; maybe TRBD2 (6 bases). V was pared by 1 base and J by 4 bases, with 11 bases between. CDR1 is LGHNT and CDR2 is FRNRAP in the germline V gene. This CDR3 has 15 residues. This chain's CDR3 is CASGLGGRQYNEQFF. The CDR3 DNA reads TGTGCTAGTGGTTTGGGGGGGAGGCAGTACAATGAGCAGTTCTTC.